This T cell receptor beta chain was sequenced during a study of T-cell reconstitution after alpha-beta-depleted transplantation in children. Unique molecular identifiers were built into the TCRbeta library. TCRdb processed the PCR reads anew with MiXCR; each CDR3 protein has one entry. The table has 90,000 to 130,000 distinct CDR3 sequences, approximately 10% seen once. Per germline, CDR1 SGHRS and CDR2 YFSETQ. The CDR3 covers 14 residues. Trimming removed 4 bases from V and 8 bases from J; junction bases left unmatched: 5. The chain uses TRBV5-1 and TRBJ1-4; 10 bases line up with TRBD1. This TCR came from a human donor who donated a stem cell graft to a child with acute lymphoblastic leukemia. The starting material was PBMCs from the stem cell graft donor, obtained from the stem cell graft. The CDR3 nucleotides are TGCGCCAGCAGCCTGACAGGGGGCTTGGAAAAACTGTTTTTT. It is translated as CASSLTGGLEKLFF.